The rows below give T cell receptor beta chains drawn from one sample of a study of blood T cell repertoires in COVID-19. The table came from immunoSEQ multiplex PCR; TCRdb's copy has only in-frame clones and leaves some out. The data show approximately 170,000 clones, around 81% seen once. The sample consisted of peripheral blood. These receptors were collected from a man between 65 and 80 years old who had recovered from COVID-19. Each CDR3 is given with its conserved first and last residue. Each record gives: clone size, J gene, D gene, V gene, CDR3 DNA, CDR3 protein. D genes are given only for firm matches. Size values are once, few and many counts, or a class for expanded clones, and some rows have none.

>.|TRBJ1-4|.|TRBV5-1
TGCGCCAGCAGCTTGGCTCCCGAGAATGAAAAACTGTTTTTT
CASSLAPENEKLFF
>.|TRBJ2-3|TRBD2|TRBV7-8
TGTGCCAGCAGCATTGGACTAGCGGGAGTTTTGGGCACAGATACGCAGTATTTT
CASSIGLAGVLGTDTQYF
>.|TRBJ1-2|.|TRBV4-1
TGCGCCAGCAGCCAAAGGGAGGGACGAACAAACTATGGCTACACCTTC
CASSQREGRTNYGYTF
>few|TRBJ2-7|.|TRBV7-2
TGTGCCAGCAGTTCCGGGACAAGCTACGAGCAGTACTTC
CASSSGTSYEQYF
>once|TRBJ1-4|.|TRBV4-1
TGCGCCAGCAGCCAGGAATTCGGACGGGGGAATGAAAAACTGTTTTTT
CASSQEFGRGNEKLFF
>.|TRBJ2-7|.|TRBV6-6
TGTGCCAGCAGTTATGATCAGGCGAACGAGCAGTACTTC
CASSYDQANEQYF
>.|TRBJ2-7|TRBD1|TRBV2
TGTGCCAGTACGGACAGGAGTTCCTACGAGCAGTACTTC
CASTDRSSYEQYF
>.|TRBJ2-1|TRBD2|TRBV18
TGTGCCAGCTCACCACCCTCAGCGGGGAAAAACAATGAGCAGTTCTTC
CASSPPSAGKNNEQFF
>.|TRBJ1-4|TRBD1|TRBV10-2
TGCGCCAGCAGTGACCCTCAAACAGGGGGCGCGAGGGAAAAACTGTTTTTT
CASSDPQTGGAREKLFF
>few|TRBJ1-5|.|TRBV28
TGTGCCAGCAGTTTATGGGCAGGGTATAGCAATCAGCCCCAGCATTTT
CASSLWAGYSNQPQHF
>.|TRBJ1-3|.|TRBV6-5
TGTGCCTTCAGGACAGATGGAAACACCATATATTTT
CAFRTDGNTIYF
>.|TRBJ2-1|.|TRBV28
TGTGCCAGCAGTACCAGGGGTAGGTCCGTGCACAATGAGCAGTTCTTC
CASSTRGRSVHNEQFF
>.|TRBJ1-6|.|TRBV11-2
TGTGCCAGCAGCCCAACCCAGGGGAATTCACCCCTCCACTTT
CASSPTQGNSPLHF